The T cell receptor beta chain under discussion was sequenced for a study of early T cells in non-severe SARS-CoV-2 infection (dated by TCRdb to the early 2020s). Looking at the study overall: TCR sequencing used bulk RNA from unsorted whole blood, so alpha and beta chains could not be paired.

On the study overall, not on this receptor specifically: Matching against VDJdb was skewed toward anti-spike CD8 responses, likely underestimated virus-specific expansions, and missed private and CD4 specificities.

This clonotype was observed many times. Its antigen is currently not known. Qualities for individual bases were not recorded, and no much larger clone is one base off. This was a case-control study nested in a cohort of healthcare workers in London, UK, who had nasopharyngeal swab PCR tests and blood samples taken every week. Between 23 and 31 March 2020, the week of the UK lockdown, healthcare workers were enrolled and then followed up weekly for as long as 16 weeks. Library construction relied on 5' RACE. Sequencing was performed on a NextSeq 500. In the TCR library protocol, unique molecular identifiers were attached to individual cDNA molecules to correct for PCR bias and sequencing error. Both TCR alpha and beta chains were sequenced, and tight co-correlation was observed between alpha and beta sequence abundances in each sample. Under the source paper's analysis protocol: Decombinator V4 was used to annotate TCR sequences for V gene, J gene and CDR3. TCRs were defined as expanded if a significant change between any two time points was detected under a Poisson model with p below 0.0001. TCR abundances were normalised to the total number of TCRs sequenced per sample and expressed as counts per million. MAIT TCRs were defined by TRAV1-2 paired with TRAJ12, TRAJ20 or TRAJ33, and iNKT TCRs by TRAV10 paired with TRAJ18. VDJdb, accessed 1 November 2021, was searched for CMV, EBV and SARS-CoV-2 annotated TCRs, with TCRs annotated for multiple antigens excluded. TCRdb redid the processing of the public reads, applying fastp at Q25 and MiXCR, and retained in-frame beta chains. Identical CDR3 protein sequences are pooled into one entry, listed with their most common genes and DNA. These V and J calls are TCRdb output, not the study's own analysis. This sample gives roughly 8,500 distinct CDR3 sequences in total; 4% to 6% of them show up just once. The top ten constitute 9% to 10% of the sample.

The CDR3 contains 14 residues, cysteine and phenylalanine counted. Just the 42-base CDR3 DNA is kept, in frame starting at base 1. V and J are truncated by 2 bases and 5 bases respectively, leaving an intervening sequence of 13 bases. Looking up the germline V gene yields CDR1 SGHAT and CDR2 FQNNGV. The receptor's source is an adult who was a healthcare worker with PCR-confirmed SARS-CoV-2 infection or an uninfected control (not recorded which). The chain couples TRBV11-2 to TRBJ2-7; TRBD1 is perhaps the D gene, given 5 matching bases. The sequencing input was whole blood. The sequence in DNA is TGTGCCAGCAGCTTAATCAGGGTAAACCACGAGCAGTACTTC. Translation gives CASSLIRVNHEQYF.